These 13 T cell receptor beta chains were sequenced from one sample in a study of shared clonotypes between healthy human individuals. Measured with immunoSEQ multiplex PCR; TCRdb has only the in-frame clones, and not every one. Among about 960,000 clones listed, less than 85% were seen once. Sequencing input: memory CD4+ T cells sorted from blood. Subset here: CD45RA-negative fraction. All receptors come from a man younger than 35 in good health.

V is TRBV19 and J is TRBJ2-3; no firm D call. The V and J ends lost 8 bases and 1 base respectively, with 19 bases between them. In germline, CDR1 is LNHDA, CDR2 SQIVND (reference sequence). The CDR3 is 16 amino acids. CDR3 nucleotides: TGTGCCAGTGCATCACGGAAGTTCTTCGGCACAGATACGCAGTATTTT. Encoded protein: CASASRKFFGTDTQYF.

The rearrangement links TRBV19 to TRBJ2-5; D might be TRBD1 or TRBD2, each matching 6 bases. Trimming took 2 bases from V and 0 from J, leaving 13 bases between them. The CDR3 contains 16 residues. CDR1 and CDR2 (germline): LNHDA, SQIVND (reference sequence). CDR3 amino acids: CASSIRGAAYQETQYF. The CDR3, as DNA: TGTGCCAGTAGTATAAGGGGGGCAGCGTACCAAGAGACCCAGTACTTC.

The chain employs TRBV7-9 and TRBJ1-2; perhaps TRBD1 as D (5 bases). Germline CDR1 and CDR2: SEHNR and FQNEAQ (reference sequence). This CDR3 has 15 amino acids. Between the trimmed V and J ends, which lost 4 bases and 2 bases, there was a span of 14 bases. The CDR3 region has the DNA TGTGCCAGCAGCTCACGTTTGGGGGTAAACTATGGCTACACCTTC. Its protein product is CASSSRLGVNYGYTF.

The chain uses TRBV18 and TRBJ1-1; D is undetermined. This CDR3 is 15 amino acids long. From germline, CDR1 is KGHSH and CDR2 LQKENI. Trimming took 6 bases from V and 4 from J, leaving 18 bases between them. The CDR3 protein is CASSPARVWGTEAFF. DNA of the CDR3: TGTGCCAGCTCCCCCGCGCGTGTTTGGGGCACTGAAGCTTTCTTT. The full variable domain, its missing parts supplied by reference TRBV18 and TRBJ1-1, is NAGVMQNPRHLVRRRGQEARLRCSPMKGHSHVYWYRQLPEEGLKFMVYLQKENIIDESGMPKERFSAEFPKEGPSILRIQQVVRGDSAAYFCASSPARVWGTEAFFGQGTRLTVV.

This clone turned up a few times. The chain links TRBV5-1 to TRBJ2-5; TRBD1 aligns across 7 bases. This CDR3 is built from 15 residues. The V and J ends lost 1 base and 5 bases, in that order; junction bases with no gene match: 8. In germline, CDR1 is SGHRS, CDR2 YFSETQ. CDR3 DNA: TGCGCCAGCAGCTTGTCGATAGGGGGCTCTGAGACCCAGTACTTC. It specifies CASSLSIGGSETQYF. The full variable domain, rest sourced from reference TRBV5-1 and TRBJ2-5, is KAGVTQTPRYLIKTRGQQVTLSCSPISGHRSVSWYQQTPGQGLQFLFEYFSETQRNKGNFPGRFSGRQFSNSRSEMNVSTLELGDSALYLCASSLSIGGSETQYFGPGTRLLVL.

The table lists this clone with many counts. The gene calls are TRBV4-1 and TRBJ2-2; 10 nucleotides line up with TRBD1. CDR3 size: 16 residues. V shed 6 bases, J shed 6 bases, and the junction held 10 bases outside the gene matches. Germline loops: CDR1 MGHRA, CDR2 YSYEKL. In DNA form, the CDR3 reads TGCGCCAGCAGACTCTTAACGACAGGGGGCCCCGGGGAGCTGTTTTTT. It translates to CASRLLTTGGPGELFF.

This rearrangement joins TRBV6-1 to TRBJ2-7; D call uncertain. There are 13 residues in the CDR3. The germline V and J ends were trimmed by 7 bases and 2 bases, with 12 bases remaining between them. Germline V gene sequence: CDR1 MNHNS, CDR2 SASEGT. The CDR3 sequence is CASKLGFAYEQYF. In nucleotides, the CDR3 is TGTGCCAGCAAATTAGGCTTCGCCTACGAGCAGTACTTC.

This clone was counted a single time. This chain connects TRBV6-5 to TRBJ2-3; D gene uncertain. The V gene lost 2 bases and the J gene lost 7 bases, with 19 bases spanning the gap. The CDR3 extends over 16 amino acids. Germline V gene data show CDR1 as MNHEY and CDR2 as SVGAGI. CDR3: CASSYKPMSFPNTQYF. The CDR3, as DNA: TGTGCCAGCAGTTACAAGCCTATGAGTTTTCCGAATACGCAGTATTTT.

The chain carries TRBV6-5 and TRBJ1-1, with 7 bases identical to TRBD1. The CDR3 is made up of 14 amino acids. The ends lost 4 bases at V and 8 bases at J; junction bases unmatched: 10. CDR1 and CDR2 from the germline V gene are MNHEY and SVGAGI. The CDR3 protein is CASSSRKLTGEAFF. Written as DNA, the CDR3 is TGTGCCAGCAGTTCCCGAAAGTTGACAGGGGAAGCTTTCTTT.

As regards this clone: A read error may account for a junction end that differs from germline. The chain links TRBV7-7 to TRBJ2-5; D unclear. The CDR3 has 15 amino acids. Per germline, CDR1 SSHAT and CDR2 FNYEAQ (reference sequence). CDR3 amino acids: CASSLGPLTQETQYF. CDR3 bases: TGTGCTAGCAGCTTGGGTCCCTTAACTCAAGAGACCCAGTACTTC.

The chain employs TRBV10-1 and TRBJ1-5; D is perhaps TRBD1 (6 bases). Germline V gene lookup returns CDR1 WNHNN and CDR2 SYGVQD (reference sequence). The CDR3 sequence is 13 residues long. The V gene lost 4 bases and the J gene lost 7 bases, with 11 bases spanning the gap. CDR3 nucleotide sequence: TGCGCCAGCAGTGGAGGGGGGGGCCAGCCCCAGCATTTT. Its translation: CASSGGGGQPQHF.

The rearrangement joins TRBV5-4 to TRBJ2-6, with D unresolved. This CDR3 comprises 15 residues. Trimming stripped 0 bases from V and 0 bases from J, with 4 bases between. Germline V CDR1 and CDR2: SGHNT, YYREEE (reference sequence). CDR3: CASSLEVSGANVLTF. DNA of the CDR3: TGTGCCAGCAGCTTGGAGGTCTCTGGGGCCAACGTCCTGACTTTC.

The chain uses TRBV10-1 and TRBJ2-1; a possible D gene is TRBD2 (6 bases). Germline V CDR1 and CDR2: WNHNN, SYGVQD (reference sequence). Trimming removed 2 bases from V and 10 bases from J, with 9 bases in between. The CDR3 spans 12 residues. CDR3 sequence: CASSEGGLEQFF. In DNA, the CDR3 is TGCGCCAGCAGTGAGGGGGGACTGGAGCAGTTCTTC.